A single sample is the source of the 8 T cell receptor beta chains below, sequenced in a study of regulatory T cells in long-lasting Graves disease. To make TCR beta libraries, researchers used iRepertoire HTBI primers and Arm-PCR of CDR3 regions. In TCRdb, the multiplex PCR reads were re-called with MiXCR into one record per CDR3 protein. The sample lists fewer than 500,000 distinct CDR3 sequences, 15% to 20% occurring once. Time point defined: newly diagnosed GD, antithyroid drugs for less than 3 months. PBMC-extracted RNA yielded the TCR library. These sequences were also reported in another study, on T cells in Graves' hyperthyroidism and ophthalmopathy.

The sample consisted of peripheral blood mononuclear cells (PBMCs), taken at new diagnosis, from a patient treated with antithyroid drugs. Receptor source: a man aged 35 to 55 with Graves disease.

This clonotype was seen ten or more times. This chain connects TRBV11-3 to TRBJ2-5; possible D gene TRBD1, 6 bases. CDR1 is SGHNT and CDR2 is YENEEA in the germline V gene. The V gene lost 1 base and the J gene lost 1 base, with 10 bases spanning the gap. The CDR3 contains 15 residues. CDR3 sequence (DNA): TGTGCCAGCAGCTTAGTGGGGGACATCCAAGAGACCCAGTACTTC. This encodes CASSLVGDIQETQYF.

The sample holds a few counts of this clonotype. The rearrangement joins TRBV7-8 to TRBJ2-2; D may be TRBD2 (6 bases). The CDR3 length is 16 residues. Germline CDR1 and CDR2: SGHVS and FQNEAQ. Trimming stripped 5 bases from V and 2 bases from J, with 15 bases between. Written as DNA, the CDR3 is TGTGCCAGCAGCCCCCTAGCGACCTTAAACACCGGGGAGCTGTTTTTT. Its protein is CASSPLATLNTGELFF. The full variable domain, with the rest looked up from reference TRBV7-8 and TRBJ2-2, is GAGVSQSPRYKVAKRGQDVALRCDPISGHVSLFWYQQALGQGPEFLTYFQNEAQLDKSGLPSDRFFAERPEGSVSTLKIQRTQQEDSAVYLCASSPLATLNTGELFFGEGSRLTVL.

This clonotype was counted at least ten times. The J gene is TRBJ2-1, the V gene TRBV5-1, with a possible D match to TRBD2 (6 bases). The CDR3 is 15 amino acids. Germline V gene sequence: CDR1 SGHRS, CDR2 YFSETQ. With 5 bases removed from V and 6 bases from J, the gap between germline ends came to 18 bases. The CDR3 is CASRFAGSEGNEQFF. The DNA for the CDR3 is TGCGCCAGCAGATTTGCAGGGTCGGAGGGCAATGAGCAGTTCTTC.

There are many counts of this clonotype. The CDR3 is CASSRTHSTTDTQYF. In DNA, the CDR3 is TGTGCCAGCAGCCGGACTCATTCCACCACAGATACGCAGTATTTT. V and J are TRBV11-2 and TRBJ2-3; D is perhaps TRBD2 (5 bases). CDR1 SGHAT and CDR2 FQNNGV come from the germline V gene. The CDR3 covers 15 residues. V was shortened by 5 bases and J by 2 bases, with 14 bases between the two germline ends.

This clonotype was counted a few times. For the CDR3, the DNA is TGCAGTGCTAGAGCTCGGACAGGGTATGATCAGCCCCAGCATTTT. Encoded protein: CSARARTGYDQPQHF. The V call is TRBV20-1, the J call TRBJ1-5, with TRBD1 matching 8 bases. Germline V gene lookup returns CDR1 DFQATT and CDR2 SNEGSKA (reference sequence). The CDR3 is made up of 15 amino acids. The junction had 7 bases not matched to a gene; V was cut back by 1 base and J by 5 bases.

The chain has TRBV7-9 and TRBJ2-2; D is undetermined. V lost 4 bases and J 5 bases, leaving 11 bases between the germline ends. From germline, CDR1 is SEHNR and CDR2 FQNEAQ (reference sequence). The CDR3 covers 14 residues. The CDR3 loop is CASSSGVWTGELFF. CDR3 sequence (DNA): TGTGCCAGCAGCTCTGGGGTCTGGACCGGGGAGCTGTTTTTT.

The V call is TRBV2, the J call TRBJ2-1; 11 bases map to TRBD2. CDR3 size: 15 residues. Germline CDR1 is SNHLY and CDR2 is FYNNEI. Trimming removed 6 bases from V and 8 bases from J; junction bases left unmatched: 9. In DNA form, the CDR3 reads TGTGCCAGCAGGGGCACTAGCGGGAGTATCGATGAGCAGTTCTTC. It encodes CASRGTSGSIDEQFF.

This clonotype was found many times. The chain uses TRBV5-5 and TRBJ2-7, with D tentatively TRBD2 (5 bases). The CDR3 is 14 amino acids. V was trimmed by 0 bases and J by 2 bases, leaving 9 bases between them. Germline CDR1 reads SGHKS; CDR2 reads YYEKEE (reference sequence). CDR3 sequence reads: CASSLDPGTYEQYF. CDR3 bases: TGTGCCAGCAGCTTGGATCCGGGAACCTACGAGCAGTACTTC.